This T cell receptor (beta chain) is from a study of CD8+ T cells in alopecia areata. CDR3 size: 12 residues. The germline gives CDR1 NNHNN, CDR2 SYGAGS (reference sequence). The sequencing template was cDNA reverse transcribed from extracted RNA. Method: immunoSEQ multiplex PCR; TCRdb's copy keeps in-frame clones and lacks some. The profile covers approximately 280,000 clones, none occurring a single time. Sorting used CD4, CD8alpha, NKG2D, NKG2ACE and other markers on pooled cutaneous lymph node cells. To note about this clone: The gene names here belong to mouse. The CDR3 end lies 4 residues beyond the end of the read and is filled in from the germline J gene.

The chain recombines TRBV13-2 with TRBJ1-1; TRBD1 matches at 8 bases. This receptor was taken from a C3H/HeJ mouse with alopecia areata. The mouse strain carries the MHC haplotype H2-k. The source material was CD4+ T cells sorted from a lymph node. CDR3 region: CASGDRDAEVFF. Incomplete CDR3 DNA: TGTGCCAGCGGGGACAGGGACGCA.